This T cell receptor beta chain is drawn from a study of blood T cell repertoires in COVID-19. Study background: The study drew acute and convalescent COVID-19 samples from the United States, Italy and Spain. The analysed material was cDNA or gDNA that came from T cells, B-cell-depleted T cells, or PBMCs.

How the authors handled the data: Nucleated cell counts were estimated from reference gene primer amplification. Here immunoSEQ multiplex PCR was the method, and the copy in TCRdb shows in-frame clones only, minus some. V and J calls and clone size are copied from that table; D and trimming were computed from the DNA. The table shows approximately 75,000 clones, with more than 85% occurring only once. This clone was seen only once. At one of its ends the junction is not consistent with the germline gene, which may arise from a read error. Per germline, CDR1 MNHNY and CDR2 SVGAGI (reference sequence). This CDR3 is built from 17 residues.

The chain combines TRBV6-6 with TRBJ1-6; maybe TRBD1 (6 bases). The sequence was collected from a man aged 60-69 years with acute or convalescent COVID-19. Sequenced sample: peripheral blood. The CDR3 nucleotides are TGTGCCAGCAGTCAGACCCAAGGAACAGGGTATAATTCAGCCCTCCACTTT. This codes for CASSQTQGTGYNSALHF.